One and the same sample provided the 22 T cell receptor beta chains below, sequenced in a study of blood T cell repertoires in COVID-19. Profiled with immunoSEQ multiplex PCR; TCRdb holds only in-frame clones, not every one. The repertoire includes over 100,000 clones, around 89% of them detected once, and less than 4.5% sits in the top ten. Sequencing used peripheral blood. The receptors come from a man aged 60 to 69 with COVID-19, enrolled during active disease.

V gene TRBV6-5 combines with J gene TRBJ1-2, with 8 positions matching TRBD1. CDR1 is MNHEY, CDR2 SVGAGI, per germline. The CDR3 spans 15 residues. V lost 4 bases and J lost 5; bases outside the gene matches: 9. The CDR3 protein is CASSFRPTGAYGYTF. The CDR3 nucleotides read TGTGCCAGCAGTTTCCGCCCGACAGGGGCTTATGGCTACACCTTC.

The chain joins TRBV7-2 to TRBJ1-3; unclear D gene. The CDR3 totals 16 residues. Germline V gene lookup returns CDR1 SGHTA and CDR2 FQGNSA. Trimming shortened V by 1 base and J by 3 bases, and 13 bases separated the two germline ends. The CDR3 reads CASSLEGRIGGNTIYF. The CDR3 bases are TGTGCCAGCAGCTTAGAAGGCAGGATAGGTGGAAACACCATATATTTT.

The rearrangement uses TRBV5-4 and TRBJ1-1; no reliable D call. The germline CDR1 and CDR2 sequences are SGHNT and YYREEE (reference sequence). V shed 4 bases and J shed 0 bases, with 10 bases lying between them. This CDR3 spans 14 amino acids. The CDR3 region has the DNA TGTGCCAGCAGCCCCCTCCCTATGAACACTGAAGCTTTCTTT. This codes for CASSPLPMNTEAFF.

The V gene is TRBV3-1 (or the pseudogene TRBV3-2), the J gene TRBJ1-5; D gene ambiguous. CDR3 length: 13 amino acids. CDR1 and CDR2 (germline): LGHDT, YNNKEL (reference sequence). Trimming took 4 bases from V and 7 from J, leaving 11 bases between them. The CDR3 DNA follows: TGTGCCAGCAGCCCTCTTATGGCCCAGCCCCAGCATTTT. Translating gives CASSPLMAQPQHF.

This chain links TRBV14 with TRBJ1-1; no definite D call. The germline CDR1 and CDR2 sequences are SGHDN and FVKESK. The V end lost 1 base, the J end lost 10 bases, and 10 bases lay between the germline ends. CDR3 length: 12 amino acids. CDR3 loop: CASSQGSLRAFF. For the CDR3, the DNA is TGTGCCAGCAGCCAAGGTTCGTTGAGAGCTTTCTTT.

The CDR3: CASSQDRQGSTGNTIYF. In DNA form, the CDR3 reads TGTGCCAGCAGCCAAGATCGGCAGGGGAGCACTGGAAACACCATATATTTT. This chain connects TRBV4-2 to TRBJ1-3; D is possibly TRBD1 (6 bases). Germline-derived CDR1 and CDR2 are LGHNA and YNFKEQ. Trimming took off 0 bases at V and 2 bases at J, with 14 bases between the two ends. This CDR3 is built from 17 residues.

The chain carries TRBV12-3 or TRBV12-4 and TRBJ2-7; D is uncertain. The length of the CDR3 is 13 residues. Trimming removed 1 base from V and 6 bases from J, with 10 bases in between. In nucleotides, the CDR3 is TGTGCCAGCAGTTTAGGTGGAGAATCCGAGCAGTACTTC. Translated, it gives CASSLGGESEQYF.

The chain recombines TRBV9 with TRBJ2-2; D uncertain. V gave up 3 bases and J gave up 3 bases, with 9 bases separating them. The CDR3 loop spans 14 amino acids. Germline V gene sequence: CDR1 SGDLS, CDR2 YYNGEE. The CDR3 nucleotides are TGTGCCAGCAGCGGCATACCGGACACCGGGGAGCTGTTTTTT. The encoded protein is CASSGIPDTGELFF.

This rearrangement joins TRBV5-6 to TRBJ1-5; D not resolved. This CDR3 contains 12 residues. Germline CDR1 reads SGHDT; CDR2 reads YYEEEE. V was trimmed by 4 bases and J by 9 bases, leaving 11 bases between them. This CDR3 is CASSRELGPQHF. CDR3 nucleotide sequence: TGTGCCAGCAGCCGGGAATTGGGGCCCCAGCATTTT.

V usage is TRBV5-1 and J usage is TRBJ1-1; possible D gene TRBD1, 5 bases. CDR1 and CDR2 from the germline V gene are SGHRS and YFSETQ. V lost 4 bases and J 6 bases, leaving 13 bases between the germline ends. This CDR3 is built from 13 residues. The CDR3 spells CASSETVFSEAFF. DNA of the CDR3: TGCGCCAGCAGCGAGACAGTATTCTCTGAAGCTTTCTTT.

The chain links TRBV28 to TRBJ1-1, with D tentatively TRBD1 (5 bases). Between the trimmed V and J ends, which lost 3 bases and 3 bases, there was a span of 11 bases. The CDR3 is made up of 14 amino acids. Looked up from germline, CDR1 is MDHEN and CDR2 is SYDVKM. The CDR3 coding sequence is TGTGCCAGCAGTTTGTCCCTAGGGGACACTGAAGCTTTCTTT. The encoded protein is CASSLSLGDTEAFF. Together with reference TRBV28 and TRBJ1-1, the CDR3 gives the full variable domain: DVKVTQSSRYLVKRTGEKVFLECVQDMDHENMFWYRQDPGLGLRLIYFSYDVKMKEKGDIPEGYSVSREKKERFSLILESASTNQTSMYLCASSLSLGDTEAFFGQGTRLTVV.

The J gene is TRBJ1-3, the V gene TRBV6-5; D uncertain. Trimming removed 6 bases from V and 8 bases from J, with 14 bases in between. Germline-derived CDR1 and CDR2 are MNHEY and SVGAGI. The CDR3 sequence is 13 residues long. The CDR3 bases are TGTGCCAGCAGCCAGGCGCGGACTGACACCATATATTTT. Protein product: CASSQARTDTIYF.

This clone was seen only once. The chain joins TRBV11-3 to TRBJ2-1, with 7 positions matching TRBD1. Germline V gene lookup returns CDR1 SGHNT and CDR2 YENEEA. The V segment lost 5 bases and the J segment 3 bases; nucleotides outside the gene matches: 10. The CDR3 consists of 16 residues. CDR3 protein: CASSPLPTGVYNEQFF. The CDR3 DNA reads TGTGCCAGCAGCCCCCTTCCTACAGGGGTCTACAATGAGCAGTTCTTC.

This chain connects TRBV4-1 to TRBJ1-2; 8 bases are shared with TRBD1. CDR3 length: 16 residues. CDR1 MGHRA and CDR2 YSYEKL come from the germline V gene. Losses at the gene ends were 0 bases for V and 2 bases for J; bases not matched to a gene: 5. The CDR3 nucleotides are TGCGCCAGCAGCCAAGATGGAGGACAGGGAAACTATGGCTACACCTTC. Its translation is CASSQDGGQGNYGYTF.

The chain recombines TRBV2 with TRBJ2-5; unclear D gene. CDR3 size: 13 residues. Germline-derived CDR1 and CDR2 are SNHLY and FYNNEI. Trimming removed 3 bases from V and 14 bases from J, with 19 bases in between. CDR3 protein: CASSENKSERHYF. In nucleotides, the CDR3 is TGTGCCAGCAGTGAGAATAAGTCAGAGAGACACTACTTC.

The rearrangement links TRBV2 to TRBJ1-2, with D possibly being TRBD1 (5 bases). The CDR3 contains 14 residues. V was clipped by 7 bases and J by 4 bases, with 16 bases between them. Germline CDR1 and CDR2: SNHLY and FYNNEI. In nucleotides, the CDR3 is TGTGCCAGCACCACCCGGACACAATCCTATGGCTACACCTTC. Translation gives CASTTRTQSYGYTF.

Of note for this clone: One end of the junction is discordant with germline, which a read error may explain. The chain is built from TRBV12-3 or TRBV12-4 and TRBJ2-5; 7 positions match TRBD1. The CDR3 extends over 13 amino acids. The CDR3 nucleotides are TGTGCCAGCAGTTGGGGACAGTTAGAGAGCCAGTACTTC. This gives the protein CASSWGQLESQYF.

The gene calls are TRBV7-3 and TRBJ2-1; 7 nucleotides match TRBD1. Looked up from germline, CDR1 is SGHTA and CDR2 is FQGTGA. The CDR3 covers 14 residues. V shed 5 bases, J shed 8 bases, and the junction held 9 bases outside the gene matches. The CDR3: CASSPSTGSDEQFF. The CDR3 DNA reads as TGTGCCAGCAGCCCTTCGACAGGGTCCGATGAGCAGTTCTTC. Filled out from reference TRBV7-3 and TRBJ2-1, the complete variable domain reads GAGVSQTPSNKVTEKGKYVELRCDPISGHTALYWYRQSLGQGPEFLIYFQGTGAADDSGLPNDRFFAVRPEGSVSTLKIQRTERGDSAVYLCASSPSTGSDEQFFGPGTRLTVL.

This clone appeared once. The rearrangement joins TRBV6-4 to TRBJ2-1, with D possibly TRBD1 on 6 matching bases. The germline V gene has CDR1 MRHNA and CDR2 SNTAGT. V was cut by 6 bases and J by 13 bases, with 19 bases left in between. The CDR3 spans 13 residues. DNA of the CDR3: TGTGCCAGCAGCAATCACGGGACGACAGGACAGTTCTTC. Translated, it gives CASSNHGTTGQFF.

The chain combines TRBV7-3 with TRBJ2-1; a weak D match, TRBD2 (6 bases). Germline lookup yields CDR1 SGHTA and CDR2 FQGTGA. The CDR3 spans 15 residues. Between the trimmed V and J ends, which lost 5 bases and 4 bases, there was a span of 15 bases. CDR3 amino acids: CASSPRRGSYNEQFF. CDR3 nucleotides: TGTGCCAGCAGCCCTAGGCGGGGTTCATACAATGAGCAGTTCTTC.

This chain uses TRBV19 with TRBJ2-1, with 11 bases matching TRBD2. The CDR3 contains 18 residues. CDR1 is LNHDA, CDR2 SQIVND, per germline (reference sequence). The J segment lost 7 bases and the V segment lost 3 bases, leaving 14 bases of the junction unmatched. CDR3 in amino acids: CASSIIQLGSGGENEQFF. CDR3 DNA: TGTGCCAGTAGTATCATCCAGTTGGGTAGCGGGGGGGAGAATGAGCAGTTCTTC.

CDR3 DNA: TGTGCCAGCAGCCAAGATCCCCTAGGTACCTACGAGCAGTACTTC. It encodes CASSQDPLGTYEQYF. The V call is TRBV3-1 (or the pseudogene TRBV3-2), the J call TRBJ2-7; no reliable D call. The CDR3 has 15 residues. Deletions cut 0 bases from V and 2 bases from J, with 11 bases between. Per the germline V gene, CDR1 is LGHDT and CDR2 is YNNKEL (reference sequence).